The clone carrying this T cell receptor (beta chain) was counted once. Its antigen remains unidentified. Over chemoradiotherapy, repertoires were sampled more than once. Sequenced by immunoSEQ multiplex PCR; TCRdb stores in-frame clones only, minus some. The table lists approximately 34,000 clones, 70% to 90% of them singletons. This entry comes from a study of chemoradiotherapy in HPV16-positive cancers. With 2 bases removed from V and 5 bases from J, the gap between germline ends came to 12 bases. There are 15 residues in the CDR3. Per germline, CDR1 SGHAT and CDR2 FQNNGV. Study-level findings and limits: For HPV16-positive patients, expanding HPV-responsive T cells associated with longer recurrence-free survival. During treatment, candidate HPV-specific clones and E7-related motifs expanded in tumor. Only a couple of HPV16-positive patients supplied the functional HPV-specificity definition.

The chain combines TRBV11-2 with TRBJ2-2; either TRBD1 or TRBD2 may supply D (6 bases each). The source of this sequence is a human donor with HPV-associated anogenital cancer. The sequencing here drew on blood, taken from a patient who underwent chemoradiotherapy. CDR3 protein: CASSLIGGGTGELFF. In DNA form, the CDR3 reads TGTGCCAGCAGCTTAATCGGGGGCGGAACCGGGGAGCTGTTTTTT.